This T cell receptor beta chain was observed in a study of cytomegalovirus exposure and HLA in healthy donors (dated by TCRdb to the late 2010s). For the wider study: A later analysis indicated that the 95 to 150 validation repertoires were generated on the platform also employed for the approximately 700 repertoires of the first cohort. The study was designed to test whether signatures of past pathogen exposure could be identified by cataloging public T cell receptors. The study combined high-throughput TCR immunosequencing, statistical association of individual TCRs with disease status, and machine learning to predict cytomegalovirus infection status. Besides the first cohort of roughly 660 subjects, a separate validation cohort made up of some 110 different subjects was used. General findings and caveats noted by the study authors: A few of the identified cytomegalovirus-associated TCR beta chains were confirmed in vitro to be specific for cytomegalovirus antigens. Cytomegalovirus status was reported to be diagnosed by the classifier with high specificity and sensitivity in both the original and validation cohorts. A later analysis found that TCRs clustered in the first cohort also tended to co-occur in the 130 or so validation repertoires, with roughly 95% of cluster scores above 0. The study gave a list of 150 to 200 TCR beta chains associated with cytomegalovirus. It was suggested by the authors that the approach could potentially be generalized to other disease states and immunological phenotypes. Across donors, most TCR sequences were observed very rarely, whereas some public TCRs were present in many individuals. A later analysis had no HLA typing for the validation cohort, so co-occurrence there was scored across all 110 or so repertoires.

Library construction relied on the immunoSEQ multiplex PCR assay. For the original study's pipeline: A statistical classification framework was built to diagnose cytomegalovirus status from the catalog of TCR beta chain sequences. Here the immuneACCESS table is served through TCRdb, limited to in-frame sequences with V and J called. Missing clones are a known gap in these copies; in checked studies unresolved V genes cover under half, and the rest lacks a known reason. Clone size and the V and J calls come from that table; the DNA yielded D and trimming. The sample includes approximately 150,000 clones, with roughly 91% observed a single time. More than 2.5% of the sample rests with the top ten. V was cut back by 5 bases and J by 2 bases, leaving a gap of 14 bases between them. CDR1 is given as SGHTA and CDR2 as FQGNSA, both from the germline V gene. Including the terminal cysteine and phenylalanine, the CDR3 comprises 15 residues. Only the CDR3 region is kept as DNA, spanning 45 bases read in frame from base 1.

With regard to this clone: The antigen this receptor binds is unknown. No base-level quality is on record; no much larger clone is a single base apart.

The donors were included in the validation cohort of over a hundred subjects, a group kept apart from the roughly 670-subject first cohort. The specimen was PBMCs. Rearrangement joined TRBV7-2 to TRBJ2-3; the D gene is perhaps TRBD2, on 5 matching bases. The receptor comes from a woman aged 18-29 years in good health and CMV-seropositive. In nucleotides, the sequence is TGTGCCAGCAGCCAGGTGGGAGACTCCACAGATACGCAGTATTTT. This is translated as CASSQVGDSTDTQYF.